Detailed here is one TCR beta chain. The antigen is unknown. The sample originates from a study of T cell responses to AZD1222 COVID-19 vaccine. Trimming stripped 3 bases from V and 5 bases from J, with 4 bases between. Germline CDR1 and CDR2: KGHDR and SFDVKD. There are 11 residues in the CDR3. Sequencing used immunoSEQ multiplex PCR; TCRdb keeps in-frame clones, though not all of them. The sample lists approximately 100,000 clones; about 83% were seen once. Whole-study findings and limits: Donors skewed white British and female; clonal diversity was possibly underestimated. Vaccine-related CD4 TCRs covered spike, predominating at 160-218 and 743-854. Among those given AZD1222, only five or six were seropositive at baseline.

The TCR was taken from an adult in good health. Specimen: peripheral blood, collected on day 0 of AZD1222 vaccination. The V and J genes are TRBV24-1 and TRBJ2-7; D is unclear. CDR3 nucleotide sequence: TGTGCCACCAGTGATGTGGACGAGCAGTACTTC. It codes for CATSDVDEQYF.